This T cell receptor (beta chain) is drawn from a study of T cells expressing NK-cell markers (dated by TCRdb to between 2020 and 2021). Describing the broader study: TCR beta-chain repertoires were profiled in sorted CD3+CD56+NKG2C+, CD3+CD56+NKG2C- and CD3+CD56-NKG2C+ T-cell subsets from several donors. Seven of the eight sequenced donors were HCMV-seropositive and one was HCMV-seronegative. Libraries were sequenced as 2 x 150 bp reads on Illumina HiSeq 2000/2500, MiSeq or NextSeq. The study sequenced eight donors, all healthy volunteers chosen at random: three men and five women.

The germline V gene yields SGHRS for CDR1 and YFSETQ for CDR2. The CDR3 contains 14 residues, cysteine and phenylalanine counted. DNA is not on record. HCMV-specific IgG was detected in serum with a commercial ELISA kit to determine HCMV serostatus. Ficoll density gradient centrifugation was used to isolate peripheral blood mononuclear cells from blood. The paper as a whole reports these results and caveats: Those dominant clonotypes were again the most abundant among CD3+CD56-NKG2C+ cells in a few donors, at about 28.3-60.1%. In roughly six donors, the dominant CD3+CD56+NKG2C+ clonotypes ranked among the top 10 CD8+ clonotypes, making up about 1.0-8% of CD8+ T cells. Whether the expanded NKG2C-expressing T cell clones were specific for HCMV antigens remained unclear.

Turning to this clonotype: The target of this receptor is not known.

Sequencing was performed on an Illumina HiSeq 2000. TCR beta cDNA libraries were prepared using 5'RACE template switching, which introduced a universal primer site and unique molecular identifiers. cDNA synthesis was primed from the TCR beta constant segment and was followed by two successive PCR amplification steps. Regarding the original processing steps: MIGEC was used to demultiplex reads and group the reads by UMI, and MiTCR was used to assemble and quantify clonotypes. To exclude erroneous sequences, any TCR cDNA sequence not supported by at least two reads was discarded. The tcR package was used for downstream repertoire analysis, and clonotypes were matched between fractions using CDR3 nucleotide sequence together with V segment. VDJmatch was used to annotate antigen specificity against VDJdb, with one amino acid substitution in CDR3 allowed. TCRdb reprocessed the sequencing reads and holds a single record per CDR3 protein sequence, with no DNA. These V and J calls rely on TCRdb rather than the paper's analysis. For this sample, the table gives 400,000 or so distinct CDR3 sequences. Of the sample, about 10% is held by the ten largest clones.

Recombination joined TRBV5-1 with TRBJ2-5; absent DNA, TCRdb's TRBD1 call cannot be checked. The sample was blood T cells: a sorted CD56 or NKG2C T cell subset, CD4+ or CD8+ T cells, or bulk PBMC T cells (not recorded which). The source is a woman aged 45-59 years in good health. Donor details come from another sample of the same person, matched by shared clones. The CDR3 reads as follows: CASSEQGPQETQYF.